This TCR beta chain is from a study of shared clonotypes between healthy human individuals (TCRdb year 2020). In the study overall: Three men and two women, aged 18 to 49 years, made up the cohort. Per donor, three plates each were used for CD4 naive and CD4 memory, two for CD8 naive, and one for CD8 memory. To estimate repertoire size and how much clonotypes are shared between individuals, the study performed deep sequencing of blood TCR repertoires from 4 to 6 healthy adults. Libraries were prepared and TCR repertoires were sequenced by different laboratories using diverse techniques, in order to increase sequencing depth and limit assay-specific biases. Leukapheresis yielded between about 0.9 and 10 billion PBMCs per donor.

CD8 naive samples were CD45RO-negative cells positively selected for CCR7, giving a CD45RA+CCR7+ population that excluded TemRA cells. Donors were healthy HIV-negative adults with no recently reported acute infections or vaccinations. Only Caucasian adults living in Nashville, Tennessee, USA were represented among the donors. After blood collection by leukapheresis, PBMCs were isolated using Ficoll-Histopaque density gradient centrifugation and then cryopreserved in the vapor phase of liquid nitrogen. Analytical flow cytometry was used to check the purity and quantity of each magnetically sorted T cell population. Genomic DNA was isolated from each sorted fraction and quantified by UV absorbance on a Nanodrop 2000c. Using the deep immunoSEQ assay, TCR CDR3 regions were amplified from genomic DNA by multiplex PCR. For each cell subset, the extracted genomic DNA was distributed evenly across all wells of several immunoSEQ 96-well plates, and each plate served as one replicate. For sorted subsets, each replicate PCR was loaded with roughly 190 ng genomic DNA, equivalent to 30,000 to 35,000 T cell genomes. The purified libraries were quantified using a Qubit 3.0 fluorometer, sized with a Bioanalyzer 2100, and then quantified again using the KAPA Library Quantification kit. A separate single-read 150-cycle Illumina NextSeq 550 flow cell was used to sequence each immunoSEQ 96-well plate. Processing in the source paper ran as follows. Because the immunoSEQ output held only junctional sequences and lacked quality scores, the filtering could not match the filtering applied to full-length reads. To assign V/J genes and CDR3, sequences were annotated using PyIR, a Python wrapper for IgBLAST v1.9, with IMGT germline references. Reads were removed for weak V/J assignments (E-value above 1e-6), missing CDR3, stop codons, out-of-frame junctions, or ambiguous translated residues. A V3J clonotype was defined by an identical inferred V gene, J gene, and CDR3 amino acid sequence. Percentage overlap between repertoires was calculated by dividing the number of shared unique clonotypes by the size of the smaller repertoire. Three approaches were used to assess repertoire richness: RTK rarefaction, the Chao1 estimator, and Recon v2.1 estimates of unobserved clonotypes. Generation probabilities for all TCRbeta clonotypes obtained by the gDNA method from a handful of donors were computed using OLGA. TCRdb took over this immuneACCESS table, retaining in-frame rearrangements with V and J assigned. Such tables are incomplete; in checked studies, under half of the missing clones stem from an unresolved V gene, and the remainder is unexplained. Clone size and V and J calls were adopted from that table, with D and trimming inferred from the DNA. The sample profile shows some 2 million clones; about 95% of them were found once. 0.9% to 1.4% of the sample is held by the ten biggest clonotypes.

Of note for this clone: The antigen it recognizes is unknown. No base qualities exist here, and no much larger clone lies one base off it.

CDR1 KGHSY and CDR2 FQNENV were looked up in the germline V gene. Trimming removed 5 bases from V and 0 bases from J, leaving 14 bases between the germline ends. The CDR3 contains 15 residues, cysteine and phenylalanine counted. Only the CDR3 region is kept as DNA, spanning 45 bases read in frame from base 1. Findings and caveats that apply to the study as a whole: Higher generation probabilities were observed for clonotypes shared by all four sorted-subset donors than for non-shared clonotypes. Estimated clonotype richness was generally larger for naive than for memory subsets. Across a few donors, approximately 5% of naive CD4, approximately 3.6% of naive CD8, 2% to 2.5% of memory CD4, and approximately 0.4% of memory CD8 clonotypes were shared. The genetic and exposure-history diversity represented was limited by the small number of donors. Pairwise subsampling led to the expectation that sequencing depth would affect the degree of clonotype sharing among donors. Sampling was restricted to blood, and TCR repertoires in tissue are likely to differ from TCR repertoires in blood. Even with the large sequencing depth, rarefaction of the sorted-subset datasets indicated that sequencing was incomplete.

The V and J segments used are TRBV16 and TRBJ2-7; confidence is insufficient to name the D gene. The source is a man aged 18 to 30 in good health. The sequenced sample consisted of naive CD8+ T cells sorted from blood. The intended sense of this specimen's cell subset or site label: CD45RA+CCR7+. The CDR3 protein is CASSETYTSSYEQYF. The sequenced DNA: TGTGCCAGCAGCGAGACATACACGAGCTCCTACGAGCAGTACTTC.